This T cell receptor beta chain came from a study of blood T cells in healthy people across ages. Study-wide findings and caveats: Measured against age, TCR beta diversity per million T cells decreased in a roughly linear manner.

Combining a sample-barcoded 5' primer with a J-beta primer mix, a second PCR ran for about 6 to 12 cycles. Using its own MiXCR run on the 5' RACE reads, TCRdb lists one record per CDR3 protein. The sample lists roughly 800,000 distinct CDR3 sequences, 53% seen once, with approximately 40% in the top ten. The germline gives CDR1 SQVTM, CDR2 ANQGSEA. This CDR3 comprises 15 residues. V was trimmed by 6 bases and J by 0 bases, leaving 17 bases between them. A note on this clonotype: Its target is unknown.

The specimen was blood. The chain recombines TRBV29-1 with TRBJ1-2; D is unresolved. The receptor comes from a man aged 80 or over in good health. The CDR3 region has the DNA TGCAGCGTCGATGATATGGCGTCCCCTAACTATGGCTACACCTTC. This translates into CSVDDMASPNYGYTF.